The 20 T cell receptor beta chains below all came from one sample that was sequenced in a study of blood T cell repertoires in COVID-19. Repertoires were generated with immunoSEQ multiplex PCR, while TCRdb's copy carries only in-frame clones and drops some. This table has nearly 100,000 clones, approximately 80% appearing once. Source material: peripheral blood. Receptor source: a man aged 70 or older with acute or convalescent COVID-19.

The V and J genes are TRBV7-2 and TRBJ2-2; TRBD2 matches at 12 bases. J was trimmed by 1 base and V by 5 bases; bases with no gene match: 8. The germline V gene encodes CDR1 SGHTA and CDR2 FQGNSA. This CDR3 has 18 residues. CDR3 sequence (DNA): TGTGCCAGCAGCATCCAAGCGGGACTAGCGGGGAACACCGGGGAGCTGTTTTTT. Translated, it gives CASSIQAGLAGNTGELFF.

The rearrangement joins TRBV19 to TRBJ1-5, with 7 positions matching TRBD1. The CDR3 loop spans 15 amino acids. V lost 3 bases to trimming and J lost 2 bases; unmatched junction nucleotides: 4. The V gene's germline CDR1 is LNHDA and CDR2 SQIVND (reference sequence). This CDR3 reads CASSMGRGGNQPQHF. The CDR3 coding sequence is TGTGCCAGTAGTATGGGCAGGGGGGGCAATCAGCCCCAGCATTTT.

The CDR3 spells CATGPRDRVGETQYF. CDR3 in DNA: TGTGCCACAGGGCCCAGGGACAGGGTTGGAGAGACCCAGTACTTC. The chain couples TRBV6-6 to TRBJ2-5; TRBD1 agrees at 9 bases. The V segment lost 10 bases and the J segment 4 bases; nucleotides outside the gene matches: 13. This CDR3 contains 15 residues. The germline V gene has CDR1 MNHNY and CDR2 SVGAGI (reference sequence).

There are a few counts of this clone. The CDR3 sequence is CASSSMGLALTGELFF. The CDR3 DNA reads as TGTGCCAGCAGTTCCATGGGACTAGCTCTCACCGGGGAGCTGTTTTTT. This rearrangement joins TRBV6-6 to TRBJ2-2, with TRBD2 identical over 9 bases. The V gene end was trimmed by 4 bases and the J gene end by 4 bases; junction bases not matched to a gene: 7. The CDR3 extends over 16 amino acids. Germline CDR1 reads MNHNY; CDR2 reads SVGAGI (reference sequence).

The chain carries TRBV7-2 and TRBJ2-2; TRBD2 aligns across 12 bases. This CDR3 has 16 residues. In germline, CDR1 is SGHTA, CDR2 FQGNSA. V shed 5 bases, J shed 1 base, and the junction held 2 bases outside the gene matches. The CDR3 sequence is CASSTTSGRNTGELFF. The CDR3 bases are TGTGCCAGCAGCACGACTAGCGGGAGGAACACCGGGGAGCTGTTTTTT.

This clone appeared a few times. This chain joins TRBV7-9 and TRBJ2-6, with D perhaps matching TRBD1 (6 bases). The CDR3 has 19 amino acids. V lost 5 bases and J 2 bases, leaving 22 bases between the germline ends. Per germline, CDR1 SEHNR and CDR2 FQNEAQ (reference sequence). The CDR3 region is CASSRRRAGDTAGANVLTF. The CDR3 DNA reads TGTGCCAGCAGCCGTCGCCGGGCAGGGGACACCGCTGGGGCCAACGTCCTGACTTTC.

J is TRBJ1-2 and V is TRBV19; tentative D call: TRBD1 (5 bases). Germline V gives CDR1 LNHDA, CDR2 SQIVND (reference sequence). This CDR3 has 16 residues. V shed 6 bases and J shed 4 bases, with 21 bases lying between them. The CDR3 DNA sequence: TGTGCCAGTAGAGTGACCGAGACAGCGTCCTTCTATGGCTACACCTTC. It is translated as CASRVTETASFYGYTF.

The chain joins TRBV24-1 to TRBJ2-7; TRBD1 matches 8 bases. V gave up 4 bases and J gave up 5 bases; unmatched junction bases: 0. The CDR3 is 12 amino acids. CDR1 and CDR2 from the germline V gene are KGHDR and SFDVKD. The CDR3 sequence is CATSETGDEQYF. The DNA for the CDR3 is TGTGCCACCAGTGAGACAGGGGACGAGCAGTACTTC.

About this clone itself: Other DNA sequences in this sample translate to the same CDR3. The chain uses TRBV30 and TRBJ1-2; the D gene is possibly TRBD1 (6 bases). The CDR3 length is 12 residues. V lost 3 bases to trimming and J lost 4 bases, with 9 bases between them. The germline V gene has CDR1 GTSNPN and CDR2 SVGIG (reference sequence). CDR3 in DNA: TGTGCCTGGAGCCTACAGGGCTATGGCTACACCTTC. Its protein is CAWSLQGYGYTF.

This chain connects TRBV6-5 to TRBJ1-5; unclear D gene. This CDR3 has 16 residues. Germline loops: CDR1 MNHEY, CDR2 SVGAGI. V lost 0 bases, J lost 4 bases, and 13 bases lay in between. CDR3 sequence: CASSYSADRGNQPQHF. CDR3 DNA sequence: TGTGCCAGCAGTTACTCTGCCGATCGGGGAAATCAGCCCCAGCATTTT.

The chain recombines TRBV2 with TRBJ2-5; TRBD2 matches 10 bases. CDR1 SNHLY and CDR2 FYNNEI come from the germline V gene. This CDR3 contains 18 residues. Losses at the gene ends were 5 bases for V and 0 bases for J; bases not matched to a gene: 12. CDR3 in amino acids: CASSKEGGTSVYQETQYF. The CDR3 DNA is TGTGCCAGCAGTAAAGAGGGAGGGACTAGCGTATACCAAGAGACCCAGTACTTC.

This clone has just a few counts. V is TRBV7-8 and J is TRBJ1-4, with 8 bases identical to TRBD1. CDR3 length: 16 amino acids. J gave up 3 bases and V 3 bases, and 6 bases lay outside the gene matches. Germline V gives CDR1 SGHVS, CDR2 FQNEAQ. The CDR3 sequence is CASSFVQGAANEKLFF. Here the CDR3 DNA reads TGTGCCAGCAGCTTTGTGCAGGGGGCGGCTAATGAAAAACTGTTTTTT.

The gene calls are TRBV15 and TRBJ2-2; TRBD2 matches 9 bases. The CDR3 length is 16 residues. Trimming at V came to 4 bases and at J to 3 bases, leaving 6 bases not matched to a gene. Germline V gene sequence: CDR1 LNHNV, CDR2 YYDKDF (reference sequence). The CDR3 loop reads CATSTAGGPYTGELFF. CDR3 nucleotides: TGTGCCACCAGCACGGCGGGGGGGCCGTACACCGGGGAGCTGTTTTTT.

The V gene is TRBV4-1, the J gene TRBJ1-2, with TRBD1 identical over 11 bases. Germline V gene lookup returns CDR1 MGHRA and CDR2 YSYEKL. V lost 4 bases and J lost 5; bases outside the gene matches: 18. The CDR3 is made up of 19 amino acids. CDR3 DNA sequence: TGCGCCAGCAGCCTAGTGCTCGGGACAGGGGGAAAATTGGGGTATGGCTACACCTTC. It is translated as CASSLVLGTGGKLGYGYTF.

This sequence joins TRBV3-1 (or the pseudogene TRBV3-2) and TRBJ2-1; 11 nucleotides match TRBD2. Germline V gives CDR1 LGHDT, CDR2 YNNKEL (reference sequence). Losses at the gene ends were 3 bases for V and 7 bases for J; bases not matched to a gene: 11. The CDR3 length is 17 residues. Here the CDR3 reads CASSQPPLAGGINEQFF. CDR3 DNA sequence: TGTGCCAGCAGCCAGCCTCCTTTAGCGGGGGGGATTAATGAGCAGTTCTTC.

V gene TRBV28 combines with J gene TRBJ1-5, with D perhaps TRBD1 (5 bases). This CDR3 is built from 14 residues. CDR1 and CDR2 (germline): MDHEN, SYDVKM. Trimming took off 5 bases at V and 9 bases at J, with 17 bases between the two ends. The CDR3 reads CASSATVMGRPQHF. The CDR3 nucleotides read TGTGCCAGCAGTGCGACAGTTATGGGGCGGCCCCAGCATTTT.

This clone came up a few times. V usage is TRBV5-5 and J usage is TRBJ2-5; D is perhaps TRBD2 (6 bases). V dropped 9 bases and J dropped 1 base, with 19 bases sitting between them. The CDR3 is 15 amino acids. Germline loops: CDR1 SGHKS, CDR2 YYEKEE (reference sequence). Here the CDR3 DNA reads TGTGCCATCGGAGGGGTCGGGACCTCCCAAGAGACCCAGTACTTC. It specifies CAIGGVGTSQETQYF. Together with reference TRBV5-5 and TRBJ2-5, the CDR3 gives the full variable domain: DAGVTQSPTHLIKTRGQQVTLRCSPISGHKSVSWYQQVLGQGPQFIFQYYEKEERGRGNFPDRFSARQFPNYSSELNVNALLLGDSALYLCAIGGVGTSQETQYFGPGTRLLVL.

This clone was picked up one time. The gene calls are TRBV27 and TRBJ2-1; the match to TRBD2 covers 10 bases. After removal of 6 bases from V and 8 bases from J, the junction contained 7 bases not matched to a gene. The CDR3 is 14 residues long. The germline gives CDR1 MNHEY, CDR2 SMNVEV (reference sequence). CDR3 sequence (DNA): TGTGCCAGCAGCAAGCGGGAGGGCCGTTATGAGCAGTTCTTC. Its protein is CASSKREGRYEQFF.

J is TRBJ2-3 and V is TRBV7-2; D is possibly TRBD1 (6 bases). Trimming took off 5 bases at V and 0 bases at J, with 9 bases between the two ends. CDR3 length: 14 amino acids. Germline CDR1 is SGHTA and CDR2 is FQGNSA. CDR3 bases: TGTGCCAGCAGCCAGGGGCTTAGCACAGATACGCAGTATTTT. Encoded protein: CASSQGLSTDTQYF.

This sequence joins TRBV7-8 and TRBJ2-5; tentatively, D is TRBD2 (5 bases). This CDR3 region has 16 residues. The V gene's germline CDR1 is SGHVS and CDR2 FQNEAQ. Trimming took off 1 base at V and 5 bases at J, with 17 bases between the two ends. The CDR3 sequence: CASSLVFGELSETQYF. CDR3 bases: TGTGCCAGCAGCTTAGTTTTCGGGGAATTATCTGAGACCCAGTACTTC. Filled out from reference TRBV7-8 and TRBJ2-5, the complete variable domain reads GAGVSQSPRYKVAKRGQDVALRCDPISGHVSLFWYQQALGQGPEFLTYFQNEAQLDKSGLPSDRFFAERPEGSVSTLKIQRTQQEDSAVYLCASSLVFGELSETQYFGPGTRLLVL.